The next 27 T cell receptor beta chains were all read from a single sample in a study of blood T cell repertoires in COVID-19. Using immunoSEQ multiplex PCR, the repertoire was profiled, and TCRdb retains in-frame clones only, with some absent. The sample consists of 100,000 to 150,000 clones, approximately 84% of them appearing once. Sequencing was done on a sample of peripheral blood. Receptors were obtained from a woman at least 80 years old with acute or convalescent COVID-19.

This chain uses TRBV7-2 with TRBJ2-1; 10 bases map to TRBD1. Per the germline V gene, CDR1 is SGHTA and CDR2 is FQGNSA. The junction had 4 bases not matched to a gene; V was cut back by 5 bases and J by 3 bases. The CDR3 extends over 15 amino acids. This CDR3 is CASSARTGGYNEQFF. The CDR3 nucleotides read TGTGCCAGCAGCGCTCGGACAGGGGGCTACAATGAGCAGTTCTTC.

The gene calls are TRBV5-1 and TRBJ1-2; 9 bases line up with TRBD1. The CDR3 is 16 residues long. Germline loops: CDR1 SGHRS, CDR2 YFSETQ. V lost 0 bases, J lost 5 bases, and 8 bases stayed unmatched. The CDR3 nucleotides are TGCGCCAGCAGCTTGGCCGGGGGACAGGGTGAATATGGCTACACCTTC. Protein sequence: CASSLAGGQGEYGYTF.

V usage is TRBV5-1 and J usage is TRBJ2-5; 8 nucleotides line up with TRBD2. The CDR3 contains 18 residues. V gave up 3 bases and J gave up 1 base; unmatched junction bases: 14. Germline V gene data show CDR1 as SGHRS and CDR2 as YFSETQ. CDR3 loop: CASSSWISSGSFQETQYF. The CDR3 coding sequence is TGCGCCAGCAGCTCTTGGATCTCTAGCGGGTCCTTCCAAGAGACCCAGTACTTC.

The gene calls are TRBV29-1 and TRBJ1-1; 8 bases align to TRBD1. Germline-derived CDR1 and CDR2 are SQVTM and ANQGSEA. Germline trimming cut 8 bases from V and 4 bases from J; bases unmatched to any gene: 12. The CDR3 loop spans 14 amino acids. CDR3 residues: CSIGQGMVGTEAFF. Here the CDR3 DNA reads TGCAGCATAGGACAGGGAATGGTTGGCACTGAAGCTTTCTTT.

This clone has a handful of counts. The chain combines TRBV5-5 with TRBJ2-2; a weak D match, TRBD1 (6 bases). This CDR3 comprises 15 residues. Germline CDR1 is SGHKS and CDR2 is YYEKEE (reference sequence). V was trimmed by 2 bases and J by 6 bases, leaving 14 bases between them. The DNA for the CDR3 is TGTGCCAGCAGCTTAGCCCCCGGGACATCCGGGGAGCTGTTTTTT. The encoded protein is CASSLAPGTSGELFF. The whole variable domain, remainder taken from reference TRBV5-5 and TRBJ2-2, is DAGVTQSPTHLIKTRGQQVTLRCSPISGHKSVSWYQQVLGQGPQFIFQYYEKEERGRGNFPDRFSARQFPNYSSELNVNALLLGDSALYLCASSLAPGTSGELFFGEGSRLTVL.

The rearrangement uses TRBV19 and TRBJ2-3; 14 bases align to TRBD2. The CDR3 is made up of 17 amino acids. From germline, CDR1 is LNHDA and CDR2 SQIVND (reference sequence). The ends lost 0 bases at V and 6 bases at J; junction bases unmatched: 5. CDR3 DNA: TGTGCCAGTAGTATAGAGGGGACTAGCGGGAGCGTTGATACGCAGTATTTT. It encodes CASSIEGTSGSVDTQYF. Based on the CDR3 plus reference TRBV19 and TRBJ2-3, the full variable domain is DGGITQSPKYLFRKEGQNVTLSCEQNLNHDAMYWYRQDPGQGLRLIYYSQIVNDFQKGDIAEGYSVSREKKESFPLTVTSAQKNPTAFYLCASSIEGTSGSVDTQYFGPGTRLTVL.

The chain couples TRBV3-1 (or the pseudogene TRBV3-2) to TRBJ1-2, with D tentatively TRBD1 (6 bases). Between the trimmed V and J ends, which lost 4 bases and 12 bases, there was a span of 12 bases. The germline V gene encodes CDR1 LGHDT and CDR2 YNNKEL (reference sequence). The CDR3 length is 11 residues. In DNA form, the CDR3 reads TGTGCCAGCAGCCTGGGGGCGCGGCACACCTTC. Translating gives CASSLGARHTF.

V gene TRBV5-6 combines with J gene TRBJ1-6; D call uncertain. Trimming cost V 1 base and J 13 bases, with 18 bases left between them. The germline V gene encodes CDR1 SGHDT and CDR2 YYEEEE. This CDR3 comprises 15 residues. Here the CDR3 reads CASSLRGLRVIPLHF. DNA for the CDR3: TGTGCCAGCAGCTTGCGGGGTCTGCGAGTGATTCCCCTCCACTTT.

The CDR3, as DNA: TGTGCCAGCAGTGGACCTTGGGGGGTCAGGGACAATGAGCAGTTCTTC. This translates into CASSGPWGVRDNEQFF. The chain employs TRBV6-6 and TRBJ2-1; perhaps TRBD2 as D (6 bases). CDR3 length: 16 residues. The V and J ends lost 5 bases and 5 bases respectively, with 19 bases between them. Per the germline V gene, CDR1 is MNHNY and CDR2 is SVGAGI (reference sequence).

This clone has just a few counts. The rearrangement joins TRBV5-6 to TRBJ2-7; 7 bases fit TRBD2. This CDR3 region has 15 residues. Trimming took 0 bases from V and 5 from J; bases not matched to a gene: 8. In germline, CDR1 is SGHDT, CDR2 YYEEEE. DNA for the CDR3: TGTGCCAGCAGCTTGGCCAGGCGGGAGTCCCACGAGCAGTACTTC. It yields the protein CASSLARRESHEQYF.

The chain links TRBV19 to TRBJ2-4; 10 bases line up with TRBD1. The trim removed 7 bases at V and 0 bases at J, leaving 3 bases unmatched. The CDR3 runs to 15 residues. The V gene's germline CDR1 is LNHDA and CDR2 SQIVND (reference sequence). The CDR3 nucleotides read TGTGCCAGTATGGGGACAGGGGTAGCCAAAAACATTCAGTACTTC. Encoded protein: CASMGTGVAKNIQYF.

The CDR3 loop reads CASRTSQGNYGYTF. CDR3 bases: TGTGCCAGCAGGACCTCACAGGGGAACTATGGCTACACCTTC. This rearrangement joins TRBV27 to TRBJ1-2; TRBD1 matches 7 bases. Losses at the gene ends were 6 bases for V and 2 bases for J; bases not matched to a gene: 6. The germline V gene encodes CDR1 MNHEY and CDR2 SMNVEV (reference sequence). The CDR3 runs 14 residues.

J is TRBJ1-5 and V is TRBV4-1; possibly TRBD1 for D (5 bases). The CDR3 totals 15 residues. CDR1 MGHRA and CDR2 YSYEKL come from the germline V gene. V shed 1 base and J shed 9 bases, with 16 bases lying between them. The CDR3 loop is CASSQGPVNQGPQHF. In nucleotides, the CDR3 is TGCGCCAGCAGCCAAGGACCAGTGAATCAGGGGCCCCAGCATTTT.

The sample holds one count of this clone. The rearrangement links TRBV20-1 to TRBJ1-3; 7 bases line up with TRBD1. The CDR3 extends over 14 amino acids. Germline-derived CDR1 and CDR2 are DFQATT and SNEGSKA (reference sequence). J was trimmed by 4 bases and V by 3 bases; bases with no gene match: 6. The CDR3 sequence: CSASRDSRGNTIYF. CDR3 coding DNA: TGCAGTGCTAGTAGGGACAGCCGCGGAAACACCATATATTTT.

In nucleotides, the CDR3 is TGTGCCAGCAGAACGGACTGGAACACCGGGGAGCTGTTTTTT. Its protein product is CASRTDWNTGELFF. This chain joins TRBV6-5 and TRBJ2-2; possible D gene TRBD2, 5 bases. The V end lost 6 bases, the J end lost 1 base, and 9 bases lay between the germline ends. This CDR3 region has 14 residues. Germline V gene lookup returns CDR1 MNHEY and CDR2 SVGAGI.

The gene calls are TRBV7-2 and TRBJ2-7; 8 nucleotides align to TRBD2. The trim removed 5 bases at V and 0 bases at J, leaving 3 bases unmatched. The CDR3 consists of 14 residues. Looked up from germline, CDR1 is SGHTA and CDR2 is FQGNSA. As DNA, the CDR3 is TGTGCCAGCAGCCCTAGCGGGCCCTCCTACGAGCAGTACTTC. Translation: CASSPSGPSYEQYF.

As to this clone: A clone one base away is much larger, so this may be a read error. The CDR3 is CASNVEIGGRVNEQFF. In DNA, the CDR3 is TGTGCCAGCAACGTTGAAATCGGCGGGAGGGTAAATGAGCAGTTCTTC. V and J are TRBV9 and TRBJ2-1, with TRBD2 matching over 9 bases. This CDR3 region has 16 residues. V trimming: 6 bases; J trimming: 7 bases; junction bases outside the gene matches: 14. Germline V gives CDR1 SGDLS, CDR2 YYNGEE.

This clone has a handful of counts. The genes are TRBV3-1 (or the pseudogene TRBV3-2) and TRBJ2-1; TRBD2 agrees at 10 bases. The CDR3 loop spans 18 amino acids. Per germline, CDR1 LGHDT and CDR2 YNNKEL (reference sequence). Unmatched junction bases numbered 10, after V lost 1 base and J lost 4 bases. In DNA form, the CDR3 reads TGTGCCAGCAGCCAAGGAGTGGTTAGCGGGAGGAAGTACAATGAGCAGTTCTTC. Translating it yields CASSQGVVSGRKYNEQFF.

The V gene is TRBV7-2, the J gene TRBJ1-2; 7 nucleotides align to TRBD1. CDR1 is SGHTA, CDR2 FQGNSA, per germline. J lost 5 bases, V lost 5 bases, and 5 bases had no gene match. This CDR3 is built from 13 residues. In DNA form, the CDR3 reads TGTGCCAGCAGCGCTTCGACAGGGTATGGCTACACCTTC. Protein product: CASSASTGYGYTF.

The chain employs TRBV3-1 (or the pseudogene TRBV3-2) and TRBJ2-1; TRBD2 aligns across 11 bases. This CDR3 contains 15 residues. CDR1 is LGHDT and CDR2 is YNNKEL in the germline V gene (reference sequence). The V and J ends lost 2 bases and 9 bases, in that order; junction bases with no gene match: 6. Here the CDR3 DNA reads TGTGCCAGCAGCCAAACTAGCGGGAGTTTTGGTGAGCAGTTCTTC. This gives the protein CASSQTSGSFGEQFF.

The CDR3 is CASSYPDFTDTQYF. DNA for the CDR3: TGCGCCAGCTCCTACCCGGACTTCACAGATACGCAGTATTTT. The rearrangement links TRBV5-1 to TRBJ2-3; weak D call: TRBD2 (5 bases). Germline-derived CDR1 and CDR2 are SGHRS and YFSETQ. The length of the CDR3 is 14 residues. V gave up 7 bases and J gave up 2 bases, with 14 bases separating them. Filled out from reference TRBV5-1 and TRBJ2-3, the complete variable domain reads KAGVTQTPRYLIKTRGQQVTLSCSPISGHRSVSWYQQTPGQGLQFLFEYFSETQRNKGNFPGRFSGRQFSNSRSEMNVSTLELGDSALYLCASSYPDFTDTQYFGPGTRLTVL.

CDR3 in amino acids: CASSFLPPGGPQETQYF. The CDR3, as DNA: TGTGCCAGCAGCTTTCTTCCCCCCGGGGGGCCTCAAGAGACCCAGTACTTC. The V and J genes are TRBV7-8 and TRBJ2-5; TRBD2 might be the D (7 bases). Germline V gene data show CDR1 as SGHVS and CDR2 as FQNEAQ. The CDR3 contains 17 residues. V was shortened by 3 bases and J by 2 bases, with 19 bases between the two germline ends.

This chain uses TRBV9 with TRBJ2-3, with 10 positions matching TRBD2. The CDR3 has 15 amino acids. After removal of 3 bases from V and 1 base from J, the junction contained 2 bases not matched to a gene. Germline CDR1 and CDR2: SGDLS and YYNGEE. CDR3 sequence (DNA): TGTGCCAGCAGCGCTAGCGGGAGACGCACAGATACGCAGTATTTT. Protein product: CASSASGRRTDTQYF.

The chain is built from TRBV12-3 or TRBV12-4 and TRBJ2-3; perhaps TRBD2 as D (5 bases). Trimming cost V 7 bases and J 2 bases, with 10 bases left between them. The length of the CDR3 is 13 residues. The CDR3 loop reads CASMGRHTDTQYF. CDR3 nucleotides: TGTGCCAGCATGGGGAGACACACAGATACGCAGTATTTT.

The chain links TRBV18 to TRBJ1-2, with TRBD1 matching 8 bases. With 4 bases clipped from V and 0 bases from J, the junction kept 19 bases outside the gene matches. The CDR3 contains 20 residues. Germline-derived CDR1 and CDR2 are KGHSH and LQKENI. This chain's CDR3 is CASSRQKGQGRGESNYGYTF. The CDR3 coding sequence is TGTGCCAGCTCACGACAGAAAGGACAGGGAAGGGGAGAATCTAACTATGGCTACACCTTC.

The rearrangement links TRBV29-1 to TRBJ2-3; tentative D call: TRBD2 (7 bases). Germline V gives CDR1 SQVTM, CDR2 ANQGSEA. There are 16 residues in the CDR3. V was clipped by 0 bases and J by 2 bases, with 15 bases between them. Here the CDR3 DNA reads TGCAGCGTTGAAGATTGGGCGGGGGCCCTCACAGATACGCAGTATTTT. Its protein product is CSVEDWAGALTDTQYF.

The sample holds one count of this clone. The genes are TRBV5-1 and TRBJ1-2; D not certain. Germline values: CDR1 SGHRS, CDR2 YFSETQ. The V and J ends lost 4 bases and 0 bases respectively, with 13 bases between them. The CDR3 totals 15 residues. The CDR3 protein is CASSPSGQPNYGYTF. As DNA, the CDR3 is TGCGCCAGCAGCCCCAGCGGGCAGCCTAACTATGGCTACACCTTC.